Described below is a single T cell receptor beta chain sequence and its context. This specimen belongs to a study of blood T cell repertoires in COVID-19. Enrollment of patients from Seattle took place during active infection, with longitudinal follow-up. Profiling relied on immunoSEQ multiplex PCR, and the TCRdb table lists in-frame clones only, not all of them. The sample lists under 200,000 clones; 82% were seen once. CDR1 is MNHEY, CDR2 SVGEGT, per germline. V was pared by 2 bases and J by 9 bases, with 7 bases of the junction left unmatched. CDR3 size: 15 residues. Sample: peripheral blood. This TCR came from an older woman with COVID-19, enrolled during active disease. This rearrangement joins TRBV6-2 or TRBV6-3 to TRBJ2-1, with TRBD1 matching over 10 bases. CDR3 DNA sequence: TGTGCCAGCAGTTACCTGGGACAGGGGACGGGTGAGCAGTTCTTC. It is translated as CASSYLGQGTGEQFF.